This note documents a single T cell receptor (beta chain) sequence. This clone's antigen is unknown. No per-base quality is available; no much larger clone lies one base away. The data derive from a study of cytomegalovirus exposure and HLA in healthy donors (dated by TCRdb to 2016 to 2017). Regarding the research as a whole: In an earlier analysis of around 540 of the donors, 276 Gb of sequence data and 117 million unique TCR beta sequences from about 179 million T cells were reported. Rather than drawing on any new phenotypic data, the later analysis identified candidate immune exposures from TCR beta sequences and the way those sequences occurred across donors. The number of typed donors differed by locus: roughly 629-640 for A, B, C, DRB1 and DQB1; about 520 for DQA1; roughly 600 for DPA1; and about 450 for DPB1. In a later analysis, previously published TCR beta repertoires from 666 donors were re-analyzed and high-resolution HLA genotyping was added so that TCR occurrence patterns could be studied. About 300 gigabases of sequencing data and 75 million to 85 million unique TCR sequences made up an early release that covered some 640 HLA-typed donors. HLA typing covered class I and class II loci at four-digit resolution. Every repertoire in the discovery cohort had been generated on one and the same sequencing platform. Among 300 to 500 genotyped donors of the cohort, an average of approximately 200,000 unique TCR beta nucleotide sequences was sequenced per donor, of which about 18% were non-productive. Besides the first cohort of roughly 660 subjects, a separate validation cohort made up of 120 or so different subjects was used. The T cell repertoires of around 670 subjects were profiled by immunosequencing and related to cytomegalovirus serostatus. In an earlier analysis of a few hundred of the donors, high-throughput TCR beta sequencing was used to judge whether each TCR beta V gene segment behaved as functional or pseudogenic. The study aimed to test whether signatures of past pathogen exposure could be identified by cataloging public T cell receptors. To predict cytomegalovirus infection status, the study combined high-throughput TCR immunosequencing, statistical association of individual TCRs with disease status, and machine learning. A later genetic analysis used genome-wide SNP genotypes for about 60% of the roughly 700 donors, treating that subset as a discovery cohort. Four or five DR-DQ haplotypes were handled as single units for association and clustering because linkage in the cohort was strong. Of the roughly 400 genotyped donors, approximately 82% fell in the genetic ancestry cluster associated with self-reported Caucasian donors. Donor age, sex, ethnicity and CMV serostatus were compiled alongside the repertoire data. On the study overall, not on this receptor specifically: In vitro tests confirmed that a few of the cytomegalovirus-associated TCR beta chains recognize cytomegalovirus antigens. The classifier was reported to diagnose cytomegalovirus status with high specificity and sensitivity in both the original cohort and the validation cohort. Linkage disequilibrium might explain the correlated functional status among segregating V segments, but an unknown experimental factor could not be ruled out. According to the authors, the approach could potentially be generalized to other disease states and immunological phenotypes. Broadly in line with IMGT annotations, most TCR beta V segments showed up in productive rearrangements about 90% or about 30% of the time in an earlier analysis of roughly 590 of the donors. When HLA alleles, especially DR and DQ, strongly co-occurred, attributing TCR associations to individual alleles was difficult. The study gave a list of about 170 TCR beta chains associated with cytomegalovirus. A further reported finding was that TCR beta sequences accurately predicted the HLA-A and HLA-B alleles for most subjects in the first cohort. A cluster of highly shared sequence variants was judged likely to be a technical artifact of the sequencing pipeline. V-gene and J-gene trimming of TCR beta chains was associated with a missense DCLRE1C variant in a later genetic analysis, and the association was replicated in an independent cohort. The only immune exposure information available for the cohort was CMV serostatus. Some IMGT-functional V segments, including TRBV6-2 and TRBV6-3, could not be told apart with the 87-base-pair reads, so those segments were excluded. Across donors, most TCR sequences were observed very rarely, whereas some public TCRs were present in many individuals. Most CMV-associated TCR beta chains appeared to be HLA-restricted in a later analysis, and the HLA associations seemed to be driven largely by CMV exposure. Because counts were too low, more than 15 rarely observed V segments, including chromosome 9 orphons, were excluded from the earlier analysis of 587 of the donors. In a later analysis, the rate of TCR association differed among HLA loci, with DRB1 alleles having the most associated TCRs and HLA-C alleles having the fewest. Presence/absence analyses assumed roughly uniform sequencing depth across donors, an assumption that may not hold. According to a later analysis, parvovirus B19, influenza, CMV and Epstein-Barr virus appeared linked to several top co-occurrence clusters. Because HLA typing was unavailable for some donors at each locus, only the typed subset was used in association tests. Specific HLA alleles were associated with 15,000 to 20,000 TCR beta sequences at a false discovery rate of 0.05 in a later analysis. In this cohort, only TCR beta chains were sequenced, and detectable features were limited by the absence of alpha or paired-chain data. In a later analysis, HLA-associated TCR beta chains showed more clonal expansion and lower generation probabilities than non-associated chains that were equally common. Compared with the roughly 670-donor mean, donors in an Asian-associated ancestry cluster had fewer N-insertions in productive TCRs, according to a later genetic analysis.

In total, approximately 690 healthy bone marrow donors made up the cohort. At the time of sampling, every cohort member was nominally healthy, though immune exposures that went unrecorded were likely present. The donor was CMV seropositive and belonged to the group of 250 to 350 seropositive cohort members. Every donor gave a peripheral blood sample, and the peripheral blood mononuclear cells from that sample were used for TCR beta sequencing. Genomic DNA was extracted from the blood cell samples with the Qiagen DNeasy Blood Extraction Kit. The library was built by means of the immunoSEQ multiplex PCR assay. The multiplex PCR relied on a mix of 60 forward primers for TCR Vbeta segments and 13 reverse primers for TCR Jbeta segments. The CDR3 region of rearranged TCR beta genes was amplified from genomic DNA by a multiplex PCR assay. Amplified TCR beta libraries were sequenced as 87-base-pair reads on the Illumina HiSeq System. Under the source paper's analysis protocol: Across the 670 or so repertoires, a later analysis counted some 80 million unique TCR beta chains, around 11 million of which were shared by at least two donors. A nearest-neighbor algorithm error-corrected the raw reads and collapsed the reads into unique sequences, merging closely related sequences to remove PCR and sequencing errors. V, D and J gene segments were assigned by aligning CDR3 sequences to IMGT reference sequences. Each retained sequence needed at least a six-nucleotide match to both a V gene segment and a J gene segment. A rearrangement was called productive if the CDR3 had no stop codons and remained in frame with V and J, and every other rearrangement was called non-productive. Following IMGT convention, CDR3 was defined as the stretch from the second conserved V-encoded cysteine up to the conserved J-encoded phenylalanine. Sequences without an unambiguous match to a single V gene segment were excluded from the earlier analysis of several hundred of the donors. An earlier analysis of 587 of the donors classified V segments as functional when productive rearrangements were above 56.7% and as segregating when the standard deviation between donors was above 5%. A statistical classification framework was built to diagnose cytomegalovirus status from the catalog of TCR beta chain sequences. In a later analysis, TCR nucleotide sequences were compared against IMGT/GENE-DB human TR gene sequences so that V and J genes could be assigned. In a later analysis, CDR3 sequences and most-parsimonious VDJ recombination scenarios were assigned using the TCRdist pipeline. In a later analysis, every TCR beta chain was defined by the combination of its CDR3 amino acid sequence and its V-gene family, and reads without a unique V-gene family were dropped. In a later analysis, approximately 590 highly shared, low-generation-probability nucleotide sequences were removed to address suspected cross-contamination and a sequencing artifact. For each public chain, a later analysis derived a clonal expansion index from normalized ranks of inferred template counts within each repertoire. In a later analysis, generation probabilities were computed with a VDJ recombination model fitted to out-of-frame rearrangements, and the resulting probabilities were checked against IGoR. A later analysis scored TCR-TCR, TCR-HLA and TCR-CMV co-occurrence with hypergeometric tests, applying a repertoire-size bias correction to TCR pairs. In a later analysis, false discovery rates were estimated by permuting HLA or CMV assignments 20 times. In a later analysis, co-occurring TCRs were grouped with DBSCAN, and TCRdist sequence similarity was added when clustering was performed within HLA-allele-positive subsets. For co-occurrence clustering, repertoires with fewer than 30,000 or more than 120,000 public chains were excluded, along with about five repertoires with anomalous nucleotide sharing. TCRdb re-hosts the immuneACCESS table, in-frame sequences only. Its copies lack some clones; in the studies checked, an unresolved V gene accounts for under half of them, and the cause for the rest is not known. D and trimming were read from the DNA, whereas the V and J calls and clone size are those reported in that table. The sample table shows about 210,000 clones, and around 86% are seen once. The leading ten clones occupy 10% of the sample.

The CDR3 spans 16 residues, from the cysteine through the phenylalanine. The CDR3 DNA has 48 bases and is translated from base 1. V and J are truncated by 1 base and 5 bases respectively, leaving an intervening sequence of 14 bases. As encoded in the germline V gene (reference sequence), CDR1 is LNHNV while CDR2 is YYDKDF. The sequencing sample was made of PBMCs. The source is a woman aged 50 to 65 in good health and CMV-seropositive. The sequence joins TRBV15 to TRBJ1-4; the D gene cannot be resolved reliably. The base sequence is TGTGCCACCAGCAGAGGAAACGCGGGAGCGAATGAAAAACTGTTTTTT. Its protein product is CATSRGNAGANEKLFF.